This T cell receptor beta chain came from a study of blood T cell repertoires in COVID-19. In the study overall: Material from acute and convalescent COVID-19 was sourced from the United States, Italy and Spain.

This table comes from immunoSEQ multiplex PCR, and its TCRdb copy is limited to in-frame clones, with some not included. The sample records 150,000 to 200,000 clones, approximately 88% being singletons. Per germline, CDR1 SQVTM and CDR2 ANQGSEA. V was shortened by 0 bases and J by 0 bases, with 6 bases between the two germline ends. CDR3 size: 13 residues. The specimen was peripheral blood. The gene calls are TRBV29-1 and TRBJ2-7; no reliable D call. The source is a woman in her thirties with acute or convalescent COVID-19. In DNA form, the CDR3 reads TGCAGCGTTGAAGATCCCCTCTCCTACGAGCAGTACTTC. Translated, it gives CSVEDPLSYEQYF.